The present T cell receptor (beta chain) was sequenced within a study of blood T cell repertoires in COVID-19. Overall study: Samples of COVID-19 (acute and convalescent) were obtained from the United States, Italy and Spain.

This study enrolled people aged about 18 to 100 from around 25 US geographic areas. Per the authors' pipeline: Estimates of nucleated cell counts were drawn from the amplification of reference gene primers. Method: immunoSEQ multiplex PCR; TCRdb's copy keeps in-frame clones and lacks some. From that table come the V and J calls and clone size; the DNA was used to work out D and trimming. Of 250,000 to 350,000 clones in the sample, less than 85% are singletons; the top ten hold around 2.3%. V dropped 4 bases and J dropped 4; count of bases not matched to a gene: 10. Germline V lookup: CDR1 LNHDA, CDR2 SQIVND (reference sequence). The CDR3 spans 16 residues.

The chain has TRBV19 and TRBJ1-2, with TRBD1 identical over 9 bases. The clonotype comes from a woman aged 50 to 60 who had recovered from COVID-19. Sequenced sample: PBMCs or T cells enriched from blood (not recorded which). The CDR3 DNA reads TGTGCCAGTAGTACACAGGGGGCGCGGGGTCTCTATGGCTACACCTTC. This encodes CASSTQGARGLYGYTF.